One and the same sample provided the 30 T cell receptor beta chains below, sequenced in a study of shared T cell receptors in the human thymus. This table comes from immunoSEQ multiplex PCR, and its TCRdb copy is limited to in-frame clones, with some not included. Of around 730,000 clones listed, approximately 85% were seen once; the top ten hold under 0.012%. These same records also appear under a second study, on human thymus T cells.

Input material: thymocytes. These receptors were collected from a girl less than two years old with a congenital heart defect.

The chain is built from TRBV29-1 and TRBJ1-1, with a tentative D call TRBD1 (6 bases). CDR1 and CDR2 from the germline V gene are SQVTM and ANQGSEA. The CDR3 is made up of 12 amino acids. The CDR3 protein is CNVDRSGTEAFF. The CDR3, as DNA: TGCAACGTCGACAGGTCCGGAACTGAAGCTTTCTTT.

This sequence joins TRBV7-2 and TRBJ2-3, with TRBD2 matching over 7 bases. Per the germline V gene, CDR1 is SGHTA and CDR2 is FQGNSA. CDR3 size: 15 residues. V was pared by 3 bases and J by 2 bases, with 5 bases of the junction left unmatched. CDR3 amino acids: CASSFSSGDTDTQYF. The DNA of the CDR3 is TGTGCCAGCAGCTTCTCCAGCGGGGACACAGATACGCAGTATTTT.

The chain carries TRBV29-1 and TRBJ2-2; D uncertain. Trimming cost V 7 bases and J 2 bases, with 11 bases left between them. Germline loops: CDR1 SQVTM, CDR2 ANQGSEA. CDR3 size: 13 residues. CDR3 in DNA: TGCAGCGCCCTCCGGTCAAACACCGGGGAGCTGTTTTTT. This codes for CSALRSNTGELFF.

This chain joins TRBV5-6 and TRBJ2-4, with D hard to call. Germline lookup yields CDR1 SGHDT and CDR2 YYEEEE. V lost 4 bases to trimming and J lost 0 bases, with 8 bases between them. This CDR3 has 14 residues. The DNA of the CDR3 is TGTGCCAGCAGCGAGGAAGAAGCCAAAAACATTCAGTACTTC. This codes for CASSEEEAKNIQYF.

The V call is TRBV6-6, the J call TRBJ2-7; 8 bases are a match to TRBD1. Germline V gives CDR1 MNHNY, CDR2 SVGAGI (reference sequence). The length of the CDR3 is 14 residues. The V segment lost 7 bases and the J segment 2 bases; nucleotides outside the gene matches: 7. This CDR3 reads CASNLDREAYEQYF. DNA of the CDR3: TGTGCCAGCAACCTGGACAGGGAAGCCTACGAGCAGTACTTC.

Written as DNA, the CDR3 is TGCGCCAGCAGGAGCGGACAGGGCCGACTACAAAATTCACCCCTCCACTTT. Encoded protein: CASRSGQGRLQNSPLHF. The chain recombines TRBV5-1 with TRBJ1-6; TRBD1 aligns across 8 bases. The CDR3 runs to 17 residues. J was trimmed by 7 bases and V by 5 bases; bases with no gene match: 14. Per the germline V gene, CDR1 is SGHRS and CDR2 is YFSETQ.

V usage is TRBV28 and J usage is TRBJ1-1, with a tentative D call TRBD1 (5 bases). CDR3 size: 14 residues. V dropped 3 bases and J dropped 5 bases, with 13 bases sitting between them. Germline CDR1 MDHEN, CDR2 SYDVKM. The CDR3 loop is CASSFLRGSTEAFF. The CDR3 DNA reads TGTGCCAGCAGTTTTTTAAGGGGTTCAACTGAAGCTTTCTTT.

This clone has a single count. This chain links TRBV7-9 with TRBJ2-5; D is perhaps TRBD1 (6 bases). The V gene's germline CDR1 is SEHNR and CDR2 FQNEAQ (reference sequence). This CDR3 comprises 15 residues. Deletions cut 3 bases from V and 5 bases from J, with 16 bases between. The CDR3 reads CASSLGPGEWETQYF. CDR3 in DNA: TGTGCCAGCAGCTTGGGTCCAGGGGAATGGGAGACCCAGTACTTC.

With respect to this clone: Other DNA variants within this sample encode the same CDR3. The chain couples TRBV5-1 to TRBJ1-5; D is ambiguous. The CDR3 length is 13 residues. CDR1 SGHRS and CDR2 YFSETQ come from the germline V gene. V gave up 0 bases and J gave up 4 bases, with 5 bases separating them. The CDR3 spells CASSLAGNQPQHF. DNA of the CDR3: TGCGCCAGCAGCTTGGCGGGGAATCAGCCCCAGCATTTT.

The chain joins TRBV5-4 to TRBJ2-1; D is possibly TRBD2 (6 bases). V dropped 2 bases and J dropped 5 bases, with 14 bases sitting between them. This CDR3 has 15 residues. The germline V gene has CDR1 SGHNT and CDR2 YYREEE (reference sequence). The CDR3 protein is CASSLGGTDDNEQFF. The CDR3 DNA is TGTGCCAGCAGCTTAGGAGGGACCGACGACAATGAGCAGTTCTTC.

The CDR3 sequence: CASSRGPHFGDEAFF. CDR3 nucleotide sequence: TGTGCCAGCAGCAGGGGGCCCCATTTTGGGGATGAAGCTTTCTTT. The chain joins TRBV6-5 to TRBJ1-1; 8 bases are a match to TRBD1. Germline-derived CDR1 and CDR2 are MNHEY and SVGAGI. CDR3 length: 15 amino acids. Losses at the gene ends were 6 bases for V and 7 bases for J; bases not matched to a gene: 13.

This chain connects TRBV2 to TRBJ1-1, with a weak D call TRBD1 (5 bases). The CDR3 is 15 residues long. Per germline, CDR1 SNHLY and CDR2 FYNNEI. Deletions cut 5 bases from V and 4 bases from J, with 17 bases between. Written as DNA, the CDR3 is TGTGCCAGCAGTCCCAGGGAACCCTTCTCCACTGAAGCTTTCTTT. This gives the protein CASSPREPFSTEAFF.

This clone was seen more than once but under ten times. V usage is TRBV14 and J usage is TRBJ2-1, with TRBD2 matching over 11 bases. CDR1 is SGHDN, CDR2 FVKESK, per germline. The V and J ends lost 2 bases and 0 bases, in that order; junction bases with no gene match: 15. The CDR3 is made up of 21 amino acids. The CDR3 is CASSQPSTSGGAKSSYNEQFF. For the CDR3, the DNA is TGTGCCAGCAGCCAACCCAGCACTAGCGGGGGCGCCAAGAGCTCCTACAATGAGCAGTTCTTC.

The chain couples TRBV6-6 to TRBJ1-2, with D possibly being TRBD1 (5 bases). Germline V CDR1 and CDR2: MNHNY, SVGAGI (reference sequence). The CDR3 is made up of 16 amino acids. The V gene lost 8 bases and the J gene lost 6 bases, with 25 bases spanning the gap. CDR3 in DNA: TGTGCCAGCCAAGCCCCCGTAGGACACCTGCATCATGGCTACACCTTC. Translated, it gives CASQAPVGHLHHGYTF.

The V gene is TRBV9, the J gene TRBJ1-1; no clear D. Per germline, CDR1 SGDLS and CDR2 YYNGEE. CDR3 length: 13 residues. Trimming cost V 0 bases and J 3 bases, with 6 bases left between them. The CDR3 DNA is TGTGCCAGCAGCGTAGGGCAGTACACTGAAGCTTTCTTT. Protein sequence: CASSVGQYTEAFF.

V is TRBV27 and J is TRBJ2-3, with 7 positions matching TRBD1. The ends lost 6 bases at V and 0 bases at J; junction bases unmatched: 12. Germline assignment: CDR1 MNHEY and CDR2 SMNVEV (reference sequence). This CDR3 has 17 amino acids. The CDR3 DNA is TGTGCCAGCAGCGCAAATGGGACAGACAACAGCACAGATACGCAGTATTTT. It codes for CASSANGTDNSTDTQYF.

The CDR3 DNA is TGCGCCAGCAGCCAAGCCTCCCCAGGGCGGCACACTGAAGCTTTCTTT. Translation: CASSQASPGRHTEAFF. The chain links TRBV4-3 to TRBJ1-1, with a possible D match to TRBD1 (5 bases). The CDR3 extends over 16 amino acids. V was cut by 1 base and J by 3 bases, with 15 bases left in between. Germline V gene data show CDR1 as LGHNA and CDR2 as YSLEER.

This clone was seen a single time. The chain carries TRBV10-3 and TRBJ2-3; D remains ambiguous. The germline V gene has CDR1 ENHRY and CDR2 SYGVKD. V lost 5 bases and J 7 bases, leaving 10 bases between the germline ends. The CDR3 covers 12 residues. CDR3 in DNA: TGTGCCATCAGTTTAACCAGTCATACGCAGTATTTT. Protein: CAISLTSHTQYF.

This chain joins TRBV15 and TRBJ2-2, with TRBD1 matching 9 bases. V lost 2 bases and J lost 1; bases outside the gene matches: 2. CDR1 and CDR2 from the germline V gene are LNHNV and YYDKDF (reference sequence). This CDR3 spans 16 amino acids. CDR3 DNA sequence: TGTGCCACCAGCAGAACGGACAGGGGGAACACCGGGGAGCTGTTTTTT. Amino acids: CATSRTDRGNTGELFF.

The V gene is TRBV19, the J gene TRBJ1-4; D remains unclear. Per the germline V gene, CDR1 is LNHDA and CDR2 is SQIVND (reference sequence). This CDR3 contains 15 residues. Between the trimmed V and J ends, which lost 7 bases and 3 bases, there was a span of 15 bases. The CDR3 protein is CASTTPRAPNEKLFF. CDR3 nucleotide sequence: TGTGCCAGTACCACCCCCCGAGCACCTAATGAAAAACTGTTTTTT.

The chain has TRBV5-4 and TRBJ1-2; TRBD1 might be the D (5 bases). The V gene lost 0 bases and the J gene lost 4 bases, with 16 bases spanning the gap. The germline gives CDR1 SGHNT, CDR2 YYREEE (reference sequence). This CDR3 is 16 amino acids long. The CDR3 region is CASSLVRGLSVYGYTF. CDR3 DNA sequence: TGTGCCAGCAGCTTGGTAAGGGGTCTAAGCGTCTATGGCTACACCTTC. Combining the CDR3 with reference TRBV5-4 and TRBJ1-2 gives the whole variable domain ETGVTQSPTHLIKTRGQQVTLRCSSQSGHNTVSWYQQALGQGPQFIFQYYREEENGRGNFPPRFSGLQFPNYSSELNVNALELDDSALYLCASSLVRGLSVYGYTFGSGTRLTVV.

This rearrangement joins TRBV7-3 to TRBJ2-7; 10 positions agree with TRBD1. The CDR3 extends over 16 amino acids. The V gene's germline CDR1 is SGHTA and CDR2 FQGTGA. The V gene end was trimmed by 5 bases and the J gene end by 6 bases; junction bases not matched to a gene: 13. The CDR3, as DNA: TGTGCCAGCAGCCTGACAGGGGGCGCGGGATCGGGCGAGCAGTACTTC. Translating it yields CASSLTGGAGSGEQYF.

This chain links TRBV6-1 with TRBJ2-5; D unclear. V lost 6 bases to trimming and J lost 3 bases, with 11 bases between them. The CDR3 extends over 13 amino acids. Germline lookup yields CDR1 MNHNS and CDR2 SASEGT. Written as DNA, the CDR3 is TGTGCCAGCAGAAGGTTAACTAAAGAGACCCAGTACTTC. Its translation: CASRRLTKETQYF.

This chain's CDR3 is CASSGLAGGPEPYEQYF. DNA for the CDR3: TGTGCCAGCAGCGGTCTAGCGGGGGGGCCGGAGCCCTACGAGCAGTACTTC. The chain uses TRBV14 and TRBJ2-7; TRBD2 aligns across 12 bases. CDR1 SGHDN and CDR2 FVKESK come from the germline V gene. Germline trimming cut 5 bases from V and 2 bases from J; bases unmatched to any gene: 10. The CDR3 runs 17 residues.

The chain has TRBV25-1 and TRBJ1-6; D ambiguous. V was trimmed by 8 bases and J by 7 bases, leaving 12 bases between them. The germline gives CDR1 MGHDK, CDR2 SYGVNS. The CDR3 contains 13 residues. Here the CDR3 reads CASSYEANSPLHF. The DNA for the CDR3 is TGTGCCAGCTCTTACGAGGCAAATTCACCCCTCCACTTT.

V and J are TRBV11-2 and TRBJ1-1; TRBD1 aligns across 8 bases. This CDR3 has 14 amino acids. The J segment lost 0 bases and the V segment lost 4 bases, leaving 1 base of the junction unmatched. Germline CDR1 SGHAT, CDR2 FQNNGV. The CDR3 loop is CASSSDRVNTEAFF. CDR3 coding DNA: TGTGCCAGCAGCTCGGACAGGGTGAACACTGAAGCTTTCTTT.

The chain recombines TRBV6-6 with TRBJ1-1, with D possibly being TRBD1 (5 bases). V dropped 2 bases and J dropped 3 bases, with 16 bases sitting between them. The length of the CDR3 is 16 residues. Germline V gene sequence: CDR1 MNHNY, CDR2 SVGAGI (reference sequence). The CDR3 loop reads CASSYTPGGGDTEAFF. The CDR3 nucleotides read TGTGCCAGCAGTTACACCCCCGGGGGAGGGGACACTGAAGCTTTCTTT.

The CDR3 spells CASSIIRDFNSNQPQHF. CDR3 bases: TGTGCCAGTAGTATTATTCGGGATTTTAATAGCAATCAGCCCCAGCATTTT. The genes are TRBV19 and TRBJ1-5, with D unclear. V lost 3 bases and J lost 0, with 15 bases in between. The CDR3 length is 17 residues. Germline V gene data show CDR1 as LNHDA and CDR2 as SQIVND (reference sequence).

The chain recombines TRBV28 with TRBJ1-1; D is unclear. This CDR3 has 14 residues. Germline CDR1 is MDHEN and CDR2 is SYDVKM. Trimming removed 5 bases at V and 6 bases at J, with 16 bases between. DNA of the CDR3: TGTGCCAGCAGTCCTTACCACTTGTCGCCTGAAGCTTTCTTT. Amino acid sequence: CASSPYHLSPEAFF.

This sequence joins TRBV28 and TRBJ2-6; no definite D call. Deletions cut 5 bases from V and 4 bases from J, with 12 bases between. This CDR3 region has 15 residues. CDR1 MDHEN and CDR2 SYDVKM come from the germline V gene. Written as DNA, the CDR3 is TGTGCCAGCAGTGTATCCCTGTCCGGGGCCAACGTCCTGACTTTC. Its translation is CASSVSLSGANVLTF.